Below are 12 T cell receptor beta chains sequenced from a single sample in a study of T cells in Graves' hyperthyroidism and ophthalmopathy. The source material, RNA transcripts, was used to amplify TCR beta CDR3 regions. Initially, a first-round RT-PCR of the TCR CDR3 employed the HTBI primer set. Using its own MiXCR run on the multiplex PCR reads, TCRdb lists one record per CDR3 protein. The table includes around 340,000 distinct CDR3 sequences, 21% detected once. Source material: blood. The receptor set was obtained from a woman between 45 and 65 years old with Graves' hyperthyroidism.

This clonotype has just a few counts. V is TRBV5-6 and J is TRBJ2-5; 7 nucleotides align to TRBD2. Germline-derived CDR1 and CDR2 are SGHDT and YYEEEE. V lost 4 bases, J lost 4 bases, and 4 bases stayed unmatched. The CDR3 has 13 residues. This CDR3 is CASSNPSGETQYF. CDR3 in DNA: TGTGCCAGCAGCAACCCTAGCGGAGAGACCCAGTACTTC.

The table lists this clonotype with many counts. The chain couples TRBV12-3 or TRBV12-4 to TRBJ1-5, with a possible D match to TRBD1 (5 bases). V was cut by 4 bases and J by 2 bases, with 12 bases left in between. CDR3 length equals 15 residues. CDR3 region: CASSSRDSRNQPQHF. As DNA, the CDR3 is TGTGCCAGCAGTTCGCGTGACAGCCGCAATCAGCCCCAGCATTTT.

This clonotype came up many times. V and J are TRBV28 and TRBJ2-7; perhaps D is TRBD1 or TRBD2 (6 bases each). CDR1 is MDHEN, CDR2 SYDVKM, per germline. Deletions cut 4 bases from V and 2 bases from J, with 12 bases between. This CDR3 spans 14 amino acids. CDR3 sequence: CASSSGGGPYEQYF. For the CDR3, the DNA is TGTGCCAGCAGTTCAGGTGGGGGGCCCTACGAGCAGTACTTC. The full variable domain, rest sourced from reference TRBV28 and TRBJ2-7, is DVKVTQSSRYLVKRTGEKVFLECVQDMDHENMFWYRQDPGLGLRLIYFSYDVKMKEKGDIPEGYSVSREKKERFSLILESASTNQTSMYLCASSSGGGPYEQYFGPGTRLTVT.

This chain connects TRBV11-3 to TRBJ2-1; D possibly matches TRBD1 or TRBD2 (5 bases each). The CDR3 has 18 residues. The ends were cut back, 1 base at V and 3 bases at J, with 19 bases in the middle. The V gene's germline CDR1 is SGHNT and CDR2 YENEEA. The CDR3 nucleotides are TGTGCCAGCAGCTTAGGGGGGAGTAAGATTTCCGGCTACAATGAGCAGTTCTTC. Translation: CASSLGGSKISGYNEQFF.

The chain combines TRBV12-3 or TRBV12-4 with TRBJ1-5; perhaps TRBD1 as D (5 bases). This CDR3 comprises 16 residues. The germline V and J ends were trimmed by 4 bases and 2 bases, with 15 bases remaining between them. The CDR3 nucleotides are TGTGCCAGCAGTTCGAGGGGAGGGCAGGGCAATCAGCCCCAGCATTTT. It specifies CASSSRGGQGNQPQHF.

This clonotype was picked up many times. V and J are TRBV28 and TRBJ2-3, with unresolved D. With 5 bases removed from V and 1 base from J, the gap between germline ends came to 7 bases. The germline V gene has CDR1 MDHEN and CDR2 SYDVKM. The CDR3 totals 13 residues. For the CDR3, the DNA is TGTGCCAGCAGTAAGGGTCGCACAGATACGCAGTATTTT. It codes for CASSKGRTDTQYF.

This clonotype was counted many times. Here the CDR3 reads CSARGAGANTGELFF. The DNA for the CDR3 is TGCAGTGCTAGGGGAGCGGGGGCCAACACCGGGGAGCTGTTTTTT. The chain uses TRBV20-1 and TRBJ2-2; 8 bases are shared with TRBD2. The trim removed 3 bases at V and 2 bases at J, leaving 5 bases unmatched. Germline CDR1 DFQATT, CDR2 SNEGSKA (reference sequence). This CDR3 contains 15 residues.

The chain's CDR3 is CSLYAASADRTQYF. The CDR3, as DNA: TGCAGCCTTTATGCGGCCAGTGCTGACCGAACGCAGTATTTT. The chain combines TRBV20-1 with TRBJ2-3, with D unclear. The CDR3 has 14 residues. Germline V gene sequence: CDR1 DFQATT, CDR2 SNEGSKA (reference sequence).

This clonotype has ten or more counts. The chain uses TRBV28 and TRBJ2-1; D uncertain. Trimming pared 7 bases from V and 0 bases from J, leaving 7 bases between. This CDR3 is built from 13 residues. The germline V gene encodes CDR1 MDHEN and CDR2 SYDVKM. CDR3 region: CASMSDSYNEQFF. CDR3 bases: TGTGCCAGCATGTCAGACTCCTACAATGAGCAGTTCTTC.

This clonotype was observed a few times. V and J are TRBV15 and TRBJ1-1; TRBD1 agrees at 7 bases. V shed 1 base, J shed 11 bases, and the junction held 4 bases outside the gene matches. The germline V gene encodes CDR1 LNHNV and CDR2 YYDKDF (reference sequence). CDR3 length: 12 residues. The CDR3 DNA sequence: TGTGCCACCAGCAGAGCGACAGGGACGGCTTTCTTT. Translation gives CATSRATGTAFF.

Remarks on this clonotype: This may be a read error: a much more frequent sequence differs by one nucleotide. Here the CDR3 omits its conserved ending phenylalanine or tryptophan, so a read error is the likely source. V and J are TRBV29-1 and TRBJ2-3, with D perhaps TRBD1 or TRBD2 (5 bases each). The CDR3 covers 13 residues. Germline V CDR1 and CDR2: SQVTM, ANQGSEA. The ends were cut back, 5 bases at V and 6 bases at J, with 15 bases in the middle. The CDR3 reads CSVQRTSGDTQYL. The CDR3 region has the DNA TGCAGCGTTCAGAGGACTTCAGGGGATACGCAGTATCTT.

This clonotype was counted a few times. The V call is TRBV9, the J call TRBJ1-6; D call uncertain. The CDR3 is 17 residues long. The V gene's germline CDR1 is SGDLS and CDR2 YYNGEE. Trimming took off 0 bases at V and 7 bases at J, with 17 bases between the two ends. This CDR3 is CASSVGAEVRGNSPLHF. DNA for the CDR3: TGTGCCAGCAGCGTAGGGGCAGAGGTTCGAGGGAATTCACCCCTCCACTTT. The full variable domain, rest sourced from reference TRBV9 and TRBJ1-6, is DSGVTQTPKHLITATGQRVTLRCSPRSGDLSVYWYQQSLDQGLQFLIQYYNGEERAKGNILERFSAQQFPDLHSELNLSSLELGDSALYFCASSVGAEVRGNSPLHFGNGTRLTVT.